Presented here are 10 T cell receptor beta chains from one specimen sequenced in a study of lymphopenia after photon versus proton radiotherapy. Clones were read by immunoSEQ multiplex PCR, and TCRdb kept only the in-frame ones, dropping some. Here the sample spans approximately 4,000 clones, roughly two thirds being singletons. Sequenced material: peripheral blood, taken from a patient treated with proton-based radiotherapy. Receptors were obtained from a man at least 80 years old with esophageal cancer.

The CDR3 DNA reads as TGTGCCAGTAGTACTCAGGGGCGCAGGGGTGAAAAACTGTTTTTT. This translates into CASSTQGRRGEKLFF. The J gene is TRBJ1-4, the V gene TRBV19; weak D call: TRBD1 (6 bases). This CDR3 comprises 15 residues. Germline CDR1 LNHDA, CDR2 SQIVND (reference sequence). The V and J ends lost 4 bases and 7 bases respectively, with 16 bases between them.

This clone was detected only once. The chain recombines TRBV6-4 with TRBJ1-2; D is uncertain. V dropped 2 bases and J dropped 4 bases, with 5 bases sitting between them. Germline CDR1 reads MRHNA; CDR2 reads SNTAGT. The CDR3 consists of 12 residues. The CDR3 nucleotides read TGTGCCAGCAGTGACAGGACCTATGGCTACACCTTC. This codes for CASSDRTYGYTF.

Judged by abundance, this clone is medium-sized. This chain links TRBV7-2 with TRBJ2-7; 14 bases fit TRBD2. Looked up from germline, CDR1 is SGHTA and CDR2 is FQGNSA. With V trimmed by 7 bases and J by 6 bases, 14 bases remained unmatched. The CDR3 consists of 17 residues. CDR3 in DNA: TGTGCCAGCACCCAAGCCCCTGGACTAGCGGGGGGATTCGAGCAGTACTTC. This translates into CASTQAPGLAGGFEQYF. The full variable domain, completed using reference TRBV7-2 and TRBJ2-7, is GAGVSQSPSNKVTEKGKDVELRCDPISGHTALYWYRQSLGQGLEFLIYFQGNSAPDKSGLPSDRFSAERTGGSVSTLTIQRTQQEDSAVYLCASTQAPGLAGGFEQYFGPGTRLTVT.

The chain has TRBV19 and TRBJ1-1; D is possibly TRBD1 (5 bases). This CDR3 region has 16 residues. The V and J ends lost 2 bases and 0 bases respectively, with 13 bases between them. The germline CDR1 and CDR2 sequences are LNHDA and SQIVND (reference sequence). The CDR3 DNA sequence: TGTGCCAGTAGTATATTAGACAGTCTCTTGAACACTGAAGCTTTCTTT. Encoded protein: CASSILDSLLNTEAFF.

V and J are TRBV21-1 and TRBJ2-7; the D call TRBD1 from the table was never checked on the DNA. TRBV21-1 counts as a pseudogene. This CDR3 region has 15 residues. The CDR3 DNA reads TGTGCCAGCAGCCTCCCCCGGGGACAGGGGAAGGAGCAGTACTTC. It specifies CASSLPRGQGKEQYF.

The chain employs TRBV11-3 and TRBJ1-2; D gene unclear. V was cut by 4 bases and J by 3 bases, with 12 bases left in between. Germline V lookup: CDR1 SGHNT, CDR2 YENEEA. The CDR3 totals 14 residues. CDR3 protein: CASSSLAAHYGYTF. The CDR3 bases are TGTGCCAGCAGCTCCTTGGCAGCCCACTATGGCTACACCTTC.

The chain employs TRBV6-5 and TRBJ1-1; no clear D gene. The CDR3 covers 13 residues. V lost 6 bases and J 8 bases, leaving 16 bases between the germline ends. The germline gives CDR1 MNHEY, CDR2 SVGAGI. This CDR3 reads CASSSRPHEEAFF. The CDR3 DNA is TGTGCCAGCAGCTCCCGCCCTCACGAGGAAGCTTTCTTT.

The chain links TRBV19 to TRBJ2-5; D is unresolved. Trimming removed 7 bases at V and 5 bases at J, with 20 bases between. There are 15 residues in the CDR3. Looked up from germline, CDR1 is LNHDA and CDR2 is SQIVND (reference sequence). DNA for the CDR3: TGTGCCAGTAAGATGGGCGCTAGGTCTACTGAGACCCAGTACTTC. Its protein is CASKMGARSTETQYF.

The rearrangement joins TRBV21-1 to TRBJ2-2; the DNA was not compared with TRBD2, the D call given in the table. TRBV21-1 is a pseudogene segment. CDR3 length: 18 residues. The CDR3 protein is CASSKGGEGHKNTGELFF. DNA for the CDR3: TGTGCCAGCAGCAAAGGAGGGGAGGGACACAAGAACACCGGGGAGCTGTTTTTT.

This clone has just a few counts. The chain employs TRBV11-2 and TRBJ1-6; D gene ambiguous. Per the germline V gene, CDR1 is SGHAT and CDR2 is FQNNGV. Trimming removed 5 bases from V and 6 bases from J, with 5 bases in between. CDR3 length: 12 amino acids. The CDR3 region has the DNA TGTGCCAGCAGCCCTATTAATTCACCCCTCCACTTT. Translation: CASSPINSPLHF. The entire variable domain, with the rest obtained from reference TRBV11-2 and TRBJ1-6, is as follows: EAGVAQSPRYKIIEKRQSVAFWCNPISGHATLYWYQQILGQGPKLLIQFQNNGVVDDSQLPKDRFSAERLKGVDSTLKIQPAKLEDSAVYLCASSPINSPLHFGNGTRLTVT.